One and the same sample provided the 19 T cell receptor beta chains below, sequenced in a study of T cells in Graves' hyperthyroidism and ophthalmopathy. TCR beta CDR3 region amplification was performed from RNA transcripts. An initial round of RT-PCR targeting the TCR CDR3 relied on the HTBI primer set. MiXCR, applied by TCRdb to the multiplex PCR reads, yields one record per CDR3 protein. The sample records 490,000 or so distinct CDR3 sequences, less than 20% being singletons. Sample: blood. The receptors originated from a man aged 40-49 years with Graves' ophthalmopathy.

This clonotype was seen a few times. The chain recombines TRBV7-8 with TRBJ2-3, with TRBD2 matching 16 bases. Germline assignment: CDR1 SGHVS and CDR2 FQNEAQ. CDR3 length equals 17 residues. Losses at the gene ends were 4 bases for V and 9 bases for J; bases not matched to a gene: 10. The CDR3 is CASSSRRGTSGRATQYF. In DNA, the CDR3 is TGTGCCAGCAGCTCCCGCCGGGGGACTAGCGGGAGGGCGACGCAGTATTTT.

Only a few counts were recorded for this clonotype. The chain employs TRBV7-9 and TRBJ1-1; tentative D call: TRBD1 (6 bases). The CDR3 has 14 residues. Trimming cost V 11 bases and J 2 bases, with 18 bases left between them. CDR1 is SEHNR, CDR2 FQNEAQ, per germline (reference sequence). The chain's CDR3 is CAASDGTSNTEAFF. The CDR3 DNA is TGTGCCGCCAGCGACGGGACATCTAACACTGAAGCTTTCTTT.

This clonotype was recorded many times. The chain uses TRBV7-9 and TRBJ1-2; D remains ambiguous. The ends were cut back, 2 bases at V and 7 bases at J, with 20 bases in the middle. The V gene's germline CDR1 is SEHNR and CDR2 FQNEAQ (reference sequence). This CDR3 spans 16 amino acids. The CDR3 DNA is TGTGCCAGCAGCTTAATGACCACGATCGGAGGACCTGGCTACACCTTC. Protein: CASSLMTTIGGPGYTF.

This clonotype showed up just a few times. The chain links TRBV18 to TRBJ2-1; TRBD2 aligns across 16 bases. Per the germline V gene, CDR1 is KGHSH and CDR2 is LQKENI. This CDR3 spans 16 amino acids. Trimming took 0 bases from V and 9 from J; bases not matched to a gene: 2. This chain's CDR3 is CASSPPGTSGRGEQFF. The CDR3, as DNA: TGTGCCAGCTCACCACCCGGGACTAGCGGGAGGGGTGAGCAGTTCTTC.

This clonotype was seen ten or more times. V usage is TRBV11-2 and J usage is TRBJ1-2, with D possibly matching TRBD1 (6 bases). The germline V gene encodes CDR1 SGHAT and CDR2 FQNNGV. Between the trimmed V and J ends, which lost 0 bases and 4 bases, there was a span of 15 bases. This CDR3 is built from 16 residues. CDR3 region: CASSLDQRQELYGYTF. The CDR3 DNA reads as TGTGCCAGCAGCTTAGATCAGAGACAGGAGCTCTATGGCTACACCTTC.

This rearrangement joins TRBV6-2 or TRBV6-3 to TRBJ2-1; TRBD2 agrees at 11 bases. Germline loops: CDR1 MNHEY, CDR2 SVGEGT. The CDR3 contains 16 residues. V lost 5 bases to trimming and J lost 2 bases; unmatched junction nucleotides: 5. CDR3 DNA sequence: TGTGCCAGCAGTGCCACTAGCGGGGGAACCTACAATGAGCAGTTCTTC. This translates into CASSATSGGTYNEQFF.

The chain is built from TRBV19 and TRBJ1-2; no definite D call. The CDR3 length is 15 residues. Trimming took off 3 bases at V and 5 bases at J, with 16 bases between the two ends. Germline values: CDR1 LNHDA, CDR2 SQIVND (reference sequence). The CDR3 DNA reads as TGTGCCAGTAGTATTACCTCGGGGAGCGGTTATGGCTACACCTTC. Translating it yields CASSITSGSGYGYTF.

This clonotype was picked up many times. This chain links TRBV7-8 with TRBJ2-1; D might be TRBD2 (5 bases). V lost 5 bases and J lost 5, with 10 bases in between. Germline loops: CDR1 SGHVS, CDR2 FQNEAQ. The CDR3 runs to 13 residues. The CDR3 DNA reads TGTGCCAGCAGCCCGTCTAGCCACAATGAGCAGTTCTTC. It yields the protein CASSPSSHNEQFF.

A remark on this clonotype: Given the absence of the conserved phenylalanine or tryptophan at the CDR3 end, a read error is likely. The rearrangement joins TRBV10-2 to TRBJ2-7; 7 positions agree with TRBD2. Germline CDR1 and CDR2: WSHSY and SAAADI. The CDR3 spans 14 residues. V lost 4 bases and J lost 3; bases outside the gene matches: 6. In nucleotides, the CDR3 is TGCGCCAGCAGTGGGGGAGGGGCGCACTACGAGCAGTACCTC. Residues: CASSGGGAHYEQYL.

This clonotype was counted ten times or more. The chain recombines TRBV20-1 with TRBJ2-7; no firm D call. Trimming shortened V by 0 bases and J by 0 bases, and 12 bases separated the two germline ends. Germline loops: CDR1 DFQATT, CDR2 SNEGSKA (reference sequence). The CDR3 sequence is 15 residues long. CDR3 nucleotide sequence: TGCAGTGCTAGAGATCGCGGAGAAAGCTCCTACGAGCAGTACTTC. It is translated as CSARDRGESSYEQYF.

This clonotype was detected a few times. The CDR3 DNA reads as TGTGCCAGCTCACCAGAGGTCACCAGGTTCAACACTGAAGCTTTCTTT. The encoded protein is CASSPEVTRFNTEAFF. V is TRBV18 and J is TRBJ1-1, with no clear D. Germline V lookup: CDR1 KGHSH, CDR2 LQKENI. V was clipped by 2 bases and J by 2 bases, with 15 bases between them. There are 16 residues in the CDR3.

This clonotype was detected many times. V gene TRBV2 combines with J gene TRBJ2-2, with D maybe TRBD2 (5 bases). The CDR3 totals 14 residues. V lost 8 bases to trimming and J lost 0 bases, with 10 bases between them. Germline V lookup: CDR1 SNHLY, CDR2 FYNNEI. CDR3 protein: CASGRGTNTGELFF. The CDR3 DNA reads TGTGCCAGCGGTCGAGGGACGAACACCGGGGAGCTGTTTTTT.

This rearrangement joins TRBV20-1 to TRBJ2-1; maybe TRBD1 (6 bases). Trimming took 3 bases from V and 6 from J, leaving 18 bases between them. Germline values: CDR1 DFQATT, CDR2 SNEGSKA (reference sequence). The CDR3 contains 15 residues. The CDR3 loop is CSARVPGQLSNEQFF. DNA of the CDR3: TGCAGTGCTAGGGTCCCGGGACAATTAAGCAATGAGCAGTTCTTC.

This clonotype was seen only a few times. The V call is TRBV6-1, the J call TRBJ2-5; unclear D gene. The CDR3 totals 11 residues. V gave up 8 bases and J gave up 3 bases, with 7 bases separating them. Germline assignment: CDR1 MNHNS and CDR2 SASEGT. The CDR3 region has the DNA TGTGCCAGCGGATTGAAAGAGACCCAGTACTTC. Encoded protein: CASGLKETQYF.

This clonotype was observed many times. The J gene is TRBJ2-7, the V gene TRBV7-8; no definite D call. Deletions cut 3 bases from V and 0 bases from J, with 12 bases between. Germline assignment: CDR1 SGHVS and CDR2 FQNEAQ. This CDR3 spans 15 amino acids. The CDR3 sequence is CASSLNNAPSYEQYF. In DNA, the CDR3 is TGTGCCAGCAGCTTGAACAATGCACCCTCCTACGAGCAGTACTTC.

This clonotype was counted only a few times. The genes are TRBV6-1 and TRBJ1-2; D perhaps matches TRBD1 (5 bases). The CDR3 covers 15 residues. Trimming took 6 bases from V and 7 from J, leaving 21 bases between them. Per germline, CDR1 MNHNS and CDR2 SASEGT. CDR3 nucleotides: TGTGCCAGCAGACCTAGCGGACCCCCCGGGGGTGGCTACACCTTC. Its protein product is CASRPSGPPGGGYTF.

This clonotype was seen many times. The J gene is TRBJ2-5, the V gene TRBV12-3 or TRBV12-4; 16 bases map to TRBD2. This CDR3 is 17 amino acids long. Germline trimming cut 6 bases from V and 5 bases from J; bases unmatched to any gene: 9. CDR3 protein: CASSPGTSGRARETQYF. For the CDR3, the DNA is TGTGCCAGCAGCCCCGGGACTAGCGGGAGGGCCAGGGAGACCCAGTACTTC.

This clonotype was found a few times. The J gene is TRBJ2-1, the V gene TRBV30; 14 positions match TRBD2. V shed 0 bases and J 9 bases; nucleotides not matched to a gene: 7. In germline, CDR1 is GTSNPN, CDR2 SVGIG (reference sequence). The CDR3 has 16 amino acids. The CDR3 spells CAWSVGTSGRMGEQFF. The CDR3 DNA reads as TGTGCCTGGAGTGTAGGGACTAGCGGGAGAATGGGTGAGCAGTTCTTC.

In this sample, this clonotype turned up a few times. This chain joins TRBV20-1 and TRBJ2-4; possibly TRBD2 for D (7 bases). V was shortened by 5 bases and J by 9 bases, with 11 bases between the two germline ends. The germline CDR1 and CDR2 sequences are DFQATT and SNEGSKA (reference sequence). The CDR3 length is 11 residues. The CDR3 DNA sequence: TGCAGTGCTCCGAGGGGGGGCATTCAGTACTTC. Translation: CSAPRGGIQYF.